Presented here are 18 T cell receptor beta chains from one specimen sequenced in a study of CD8+ T cells in alopecia areata. Sorting of pooled cutaneous lymph node cells used CD4, CD8alpha, NKG2D, NKG2ACE and other markers. Sequencing relied on a cDNA template that was reverse transcribed from extracted RNA. The assay was immunoSEQ multiplex PCR, and TCRdb's table has in-frame clones only and misses some. The sample contains roughly 260,000 clones, none occurring once; 1.2% lies in the top ten. Sequenced material: CD4+ T cells sorted from a lymph node. Every receptor here comes from a C3H/HeJ mouse with alopecia areata. These mice share the MHC haplotype H2-k.

The sample holds a few counts of this clone. Gene names and germline refer to mouse. The sequence runs out 4 residues before the end of the CDR3; the remainder is reconstructed from the germline J gene. This chain connects TRBV17 to TRBJ2-1; TRBD1 agrees at 11 bases. CDR1 is MNHDT, CDR2 YYDKIL, per germline. CDR3 length: 14 residues. CDR3 protein: CASSNRDRGAEQFF. The covered CDR3 bases are TGTGCTAGCAGTAACCGGGACAGGGGGGCT.

Points on this clone: The gene names here belong to mouse. Sequencing ends 4 residues short of the CDR3 end; the germline J gene provides the rest. The chain employs TRBV29 and TRBJ1-2; D might be TRBD1 (6 bases). Germline loops: CDR1 MSHET, CDR2 SYDVDS. The CDR3 runs 12 residues. The CDR3 is CASSLPGVDYTF. The DNA read from the CDR3 is TGTGCTAGCAGTTTACCAGGGGTC.

As concerns this clone: The listed genes are named as in mouse. The read ends 4 residues early relative to the CDR3; the germline J gene fills the gap. Other DNA sequences from this sample encode an identical CDR3 as well. This sequence joins TRBV1 and TRBJ2-1; 11 positions match TRBD2. Germline CDR1 and CDR2: NSQYPW and LRSPGD (reference sequence). Trimming at V came to 3 bases and at J to 4 bases, leaving 2 bases not matched to a gene. The CDR3 runs to 15 residues. The sequenced part of the CDR3 DNA is TGCACCTGCAGTGCTCGGGACTGGGGGTATGCT. Translation gives CTCSARDWGYA. The whole CDR3 is CTCSARDWGYAEQFF.

This clone has a handful of counts. Mouse gene names and germline throughout. The read gets to within 4 residues of the CDR3 end, and the germline J gene fills in the rest. The V gene is TRBV17, the J gene TRBJ1-2; D is uncertain. Germline assignment: CDR1 MNHDT and CDR2 YYDKIL. The V end lost 0 bases, the J end lost 0 bases, and 11 bases lay between the germline ends. The CDR3 has 16 residues. The sequenced part of the CDR3 DNA is TGTGCTAGCAGTAGAGATGAGGGTCTTGCAAACTCC. Protein: CASSRDEGLANS. The complete CDR3 reads CASSRDEGLANSDYTF.

Points on this clone: The gene names here belong to mouse. The CDR3 end lies 4 residues beyond the end of the read and is filled in from the germline J gene. The chain carries TRBV1 and TRBJ2-5; 10 nucleotides agree with TRBD2. Germline CDR1 is NSQYPW and CDR2 is LRSPGD (reference sequence). This CDR3 contains 15 residues. The CDR3 bases that were read are TGCACCTGCAGTGCGCCTGGGGGGGCGCTTGAC. Amino acid sequence: CTCSAPGGALD. The entire CDR3 protein is CTCSAPGGALDTQYF.

This clone was seen more than once but under ten times. The gene symbols are mouse symbols. The sequence runs out 4 residues before the end of the CDR3; the remainder is reconstructed from the germline J gene. The V and J genes are TRBV13-3 and TRBJ2-1; possible D gene TRBD1, 5 bases. Germline V gene data show CDR1 as NNHDY and CDR2 as SYVADS. V was pared by 2 bases and J by 5 bases, with 8 bases between. The CDR3 contains 13 residues. CDR3 residues: CASSEGGDAEQFF. The DNA read from the CDR3 is TGTGCCAGCAGTGAAGGAGGGGATGCT.

This clone appeared a few times. The genes are named according to mouse. Coverage ceases 4 residues before the CDR3 finishes, and the germline J gene fills in the end. The chain uses TRBV13-3 and TRBJ2-3; D may be TRBD1 (5 bases). From germline, CDR1 is NNHDY and CDR2 SYVADS. The CDR3 length is 14 residues. V was pared by 5 bases and J by 1 base, with 11 bases between. The CDR3 DNA, read in part, is TGTGCCAGCAGAAGGGGTTGGGGTGCAGAA. This codes for CASRRGWGAE. The full CDR3 is CASRRGWGAETLYF.

This clone was counted between two and nine times. Gene names follow the mouse nomenclature. The read stops 4 residues short of the end of the CDR3; the missing end is completed from the germline J gene. V usage is TRBV5 and J usage is TRBJ1-2, with D possibly TRBD1 on 6 matching bases. Trimming removed 0 bases from V and 3 bases from J, with 11 bases in between. CDR3 length: 15 residues. The V gene's germline CDR1 is LGHNA and CDR2 YNLKQL (reference sequence). The CDR3 DNA, read in part, is TGTGCCAGCAGCCAAGAAGCAGGGGAGGACTCC. Its protein is CASSQEAGEDS. The entire CDR3 sequence reads CASSQEAGEDSDYTF.

Concerning this clone itself: The germline and genes are mouse ones. The read terminates 3 residues before the CDR3 end, so the remaining end is supplied by the germline J gene. V gene TRBV1 combines with J gene TRBJ1-6; D call uncertain. TRBJ1-6 is identified as an open reading frame with a role that is uncertain. Germline CDR1 NSQYPW, CDR2 LRSPGD (reference sequence). Trimming left V 1 base short and J 7 bases short, with 8 bases between. CDR3 length: 14 amino acids. CDR3 amino acids: CTCSAAGRNSPLYF. Partial CDR3 DNA: TGCACCTGCAGTGCAGCTGGGAGGAATTCGCCC.

This clone was counted a few times. Gene labels here are mouse ones. Read sequence stops 4 residues before the CDR3 end, and the germline J gene provides the missing end. The sample contains more than one DNA sequence encoding this CDR3. This chain links TRBV19 with TRBJ1-2, with a possible D match to TRBD1 (6 bases). Germline CDR1 FNHDT, CDR2 SITEND (reference sequence). Trimming stripped 0 bases from V and 4 bases from J, with 10 bases between. The CDR3 spans 14 residues. The CDR3 reads CASSIVGGASDYTF. The DNA read from the CDR3 is TGTGCCAGCAGTATAGTGGGGGGCGCCTCC.

Regarding this clone: Gene labels here are mouse ones. The sequenced part of the CDR3 DNA is TGTGCCTGGTTCTCCACCCCGGGACAAAGCTCCTAT. Amino acids: CAWFSTPGQSSY. The CDR3, in full, reads CAWFSTPGQSSYEQYF. The chain joins TRBV31 to TRBJ2-7; TRBD1 is a possible D gene (6 bases). The observed sequence ends 4 residues before the CDR3 terminus, with the missing tail filled in from the germline J gene. This CDR3 is built from 16 residues. CDR1 and CDR2 from the germline V gene are GKSSPN and SITVG. V was trimmed by 5 bases and J by 0 bases, leaving 20 bases between them.

This clone turned up a few times. Gene names denote mouse genes. The read gets to within 4 residues of the CDR3 end, and the germline J gene fills in the rest. The chain couples TRBV5 to TRBJ2-1; D is uncertain. CDR3 length: 12 amino acids. Trimming removed 0 bases at V and 5 bases at J, with 2 bases between. The V gene's germline CDR1 is LGHNA and CDR2 YNLKQL (reference sequence). The CDR3 DNA, read in part, is TGTGCCAGCAGCCAAGAGGATGCT. This sequence encodes CASSQEDA. The CDR3, in full, reads CASSQEDAEQFF.

With regard to this clone: These gene names are mouse names. The read terminates 4 residues ahead of where the CDR3 ends, so the germline J gene completes it. Other DNA sequences in this specimen translate into the identical CDR3. The V and J genes are TRBV5 and TRBJ2-3; the D gene could be TRBD1 or TRBD2 (6 bases each). Germline CDR1 and CDR2: LGHNA and YNLKQL (reference sequence). The CDR3 is 15 amino acids. The V end was cut by 1 base, the J end by 1 base, with 9 bases between. The CDR3 sequence is CASSQGGRGAETLYF. The covered CDR3 bases are TGTGCCAGCAGCCAAGGGGGGCGGGGTGCAGAA.

At least ten counts were recorded for this clone. A clone one base away is much larger, so this may be a read error. The genes and germline here are from mouse. The CDR3 end lies 4 residues beyond the end of the read and is filled in from the germline J gene. Within the sample, other DNA sequences also encode this same CDR3. This chain joins TRBV13-1 and TRBJ1-2, with D perhaps matching TRBD1 (6 bases). CDR1 is NSHNY, CDR2 SYGAGN, per germline. V was trimmed by 1 base and J by 0 bases, leaving 7 bases between them. The CDR3 length is 14 residues. CDR3 sequence reads: CASSDQGSNSDYTF. CDR3 DNA (partial): TGTGCCAGCAGTGATCAGGGGTCAAACTCC.

This clone has just a few counts. Gene and germline names: mouse. The read terminates 4 residues before the CDR3 end, so the remaining end is supplied by the germline J gene. V and J are TRBV14 and TRBJ2-2; a weak D match, TRBD1 (5 bases). The V gene's germline CDR1 is SGHDT and CDR2 FRDEAV. The CDR3 is made up of 14 amino acids. Trimming shortened V by 2 bases and J by 0 bases, and 5 bases separated the two germline ends. The CDR3 DNA, read in part, is TGTGCCAGCAGTTTAGGGGCAAACACCGGG. Translated, it gives CASSLGANTG. The whole CDR3 sequence is CASSLGANTGQLYF.

Worth noting for this clone: Each gene name is a mouse one. Coverage ceases 4 residues before the CDR3 finishes, and the germline J gene fills in the end. V is TRBV19 and J is TRBJ2-2; D is unclear. The CDR3 has 15 residues. Trimming stripped 2 bases from V and 0 bases from J, with 8 bases between. Germline V gene lookup returns CDR1 FNHDT and CDR2 SITEND (reference sequence). The sequenced part of the CDR3 DNA is TGTGCCAGCAGTATGACAAAACCAAACACCGGG. As protein: CASSMTKPNTG. The whole CDR3 region reads CASSMTKPNTGQLYF.

Points on this clone: Gene names are the mouse ones. The observed sequence ends 4 residues before the CDR3 terminus, with the missing tail filled in from the germline J gene. The chain employs TRBV5 and TRBJ2-2; TRBD1 matches 8 bases. Trimming cost V 4 bases and J 5 bases; bases outside gene matches: 9. CDR3 length: 16 amino acids. CDR1 LGHNA and CDR2 YNLKQL come from the germline V gene (reference sequence). The CDR3: CASSPPGGAETGQLYF. The covered CDR3 bases are TGTGCCAGCAGCCCCCCAGGGGGCGCGGAGACCGGG.

The table lists this clone with a few counts. The listed genes are named as in mouse. The CDR3 end lies 4 residues beyond the end of the read and is filled in from the germline J gene. The gene calls are TRBV29 and TRBJ1-2, with 9 positions matching TRBD1. Trimming at V came to 9 bases and at J to 3 bases, leaving 5 bases not matched to a gene. There are 13 residues in the CDR3. Looked up from germline, CDR1 is MSHET and CDR2 is SYDVDS. The part of the CDR3 DNA that was read is TGTGCTAGACAGGGGGCGCGGGACTCC. This sequence encodes CARQGARDS. The full CDR3 sequence reads CARQGARDSDYTF.